One and the same sample provided the 10 T cell receptor beta chains below, sequenced in a study of blood T cells in healthy people across ages. A second about 6 to 12 cycle PCR used barcoded and J-beta primers. MiXCR, applied by TCRdb to the 5' RACE reads, yields one record per CDR3 protein. The top ten clones hold roughly 19% of a sample with 600,000 to 850,000 distinct CDR3 sequences, roughly 41% of them seen once. Sequenced input: blood. The receptor set was obtained from a woman aged 55-75 years in good health.

The chain carries TRBV28 and TRBJ1-4; 8 nucleotides line up with TRBD1. After removal of 7 bases from V and 14 bases from J, the junction contained 18 bases not matched to a gene. The CDR3 sequence is 15 residues long. CDR1 is MDHEN and CDR2 is SYDVKM in the germline V gene. The CDR3 DNA reads TGTGCCAGCAAGGGCCCCGGGACAGGCCATATCGGGCTGTTTTTT. It encodes CASKGPGTGHIGLFF.

About this clonotype: With a much larger clone just one base away, this may be a read error. The chain joins TRBV29-1 to TRBJ2-7; no definite D call. The CDR3 loop spans 10 amino acids. V was clipped by 7 bases and J by 7 bases, with 11 bases between them. Germline assignment: CDR1 SQVTM and CDR2 ANQGSEA. The CDR3 bases are TGCAGCGCGGCTGACAATGAGCAGTACTTC. Translated, it gives CSAADNEQYF.

This chain joins TRBV3-1 and TRBJ2-2, with D perhaps matching TRBD2 (7 bases). CDR3 length equals 15 residues. The V end lost 1 base, the J end lost 5 bases, and 11 bases lay between the germline ends. CDR1 LGHDT and CDR2 YNNKEL come from the germline V gene (reference sequence). The CDR3 sequence: CASSQAGGRTGELFF. CDR3 nucleotides: TGTGCCAGCAGCCAAGCGGGGGGCAGAACCGGGGAGCTGTTTTTT. Together with reference TRBV3-1 and TRBJ2-2, the CDR3 gives the full variable domain: DTAVSQTPKYLVTQMGNDKSIKCEQNLGHDTMYWYKQDSKKFLKIMFSYNNKELIINETVPNRFSPKSPDKAHLNLHINSLELGDSAVYFCASSQAGGRTGELFFGEGSRLTVL.

This clonotype was seen only a few times. The rearrangement uses TRBV20-1 and TRBJ2-7, with D possibly being TRBD2 (5 bases). The germline V gene encodes CDR1 DFQATT and CDR2 SNEGSKA (reference sequence). The V end lost 4 bases, the J end lost 3 bases, and 13 bases lay between the germline ends. CDR3 size: 13 residues. CDR3 in amino acids: CSATLLVGYEQYF. In DNA, the CDR3 is TGCAGTGCTACTCTACTAGTTGGCTACGAGCAGTACTTC.

Only one count was recorded for this clonotype. An end of the junction does not agree with germline; a read error may underlie this. CDR3 sequence (DNA): TGTGCCAGCAGCCCCCCTGGGACGGACTCCTCCGAGCAGTACTTC. This translates into CASSPPGTDSSEQYF. The chain combines TRBV6-2 or TRBV6-3 with TRBJ2-7; D could derive from TRBD1 or TRBD2 (5 bases each). Germline CDR1 and CDR2: MNHEY and SVGEGT. The CDR3 loop spans 15 amino acids.

This clonotype occurred a few times. The V call is TRBV7-2, the J call TRBJ2-7, with D possibly matching TRBD1 (6 bases). The CDR3 loop spans 15 amino acids. CDR1 is SGHTA, CDR2 FQGNSA, per germline. The ends were cut back, 6 bases at V and 3 bases at J, with 18 bases in the middle. CDR3 sequence (DNA): TGTGCCAGCAGTAACCTGGACAGTCCCTTCTACGAGCAGTACTTC. Translation: CASSNLDSPFYEQYF.

V and J are TRBV2 and TRBJ1-5; no firm D call. The CDR3 covers 15 residues. The germline CDR1 and CDR2 sequences are SNHLY and FYNNEI. V was cut by 6 bases and J by 0 bases, with 12 bases left in between. The CDR3 loop reads CASRGNSYSNQPQHF. The DNA for the CDR3 is TGTGCCAGCAGGGGGAACAGCTATAGCAATCAGCCCCAGCATTTT.

This clonotype was seen a single time. A clone one base away is much larger, so this may be a read error. The chain recombines TRBV27 with TRBJ2-5; 9 bases line up with TRBD2. The J call may be incorrect, as the DNA end agrees better with TRBJ2-7. CDR1 is MNHEY, CDR2 SMNVEV, per germline (reference sequence). There are 15 residues in the CDR3. The CDR3 sequence is CTSSPQLAGSSEQYF. The DNA of the CDR3 is TGTACCAGCAGTCCTCAACTAGCGGGCTCTTCCGAGCAGTACTTC.

About this clonotype itself: A single base separates this from a much larger clone, so it may be a read error. This chain joins TRBV12-3 or TRBV12-4 and TRBJ2-1, with a possible D match to TRBD2 (7 bases). This CDR3 region has 9 residues. V was clipped by 8 bases and J by 15 bases, with 11 bases between them. The CDR3 reads CASGGGRFF. CDR3 nucleotide sequence: TGTGCCAGCGGGGGGGGGCGGTTCTTC.

This clonotype was observed a handful of times. V usage is TRBV12-3 or TRBV12-4 and J usage is TRBJ2-7; tentatively, D is TRBD2 (6 bases). The CDR3 contains 13 residues. V was clipped by 8 bases and J by 5 bases, with 16 bases between them. CDR3 region: CASGTGGVHEQYF. CDR3 bases: TGTGCCAGCGGCACTGGAGGGGTCCACGAGCAGTACTTC.